Presented here are 9 T cell receptor beta chains from one specimen sequenced in a study of blood T cell repertoires in COVID-19. Clones were sequenced by immunoSEQ multiplex PCR, and TCRdb holds only the in-frame ones, with some missing. The sample lists 250,000 or so clones; roughly four fifths were seen once. Sequencing used PBMCs or T cells enriched from blood (not recorded which). The receptors were gathered from a man aged 45-65 years who had recovered from COVID-19.

The V gene is TRBV4-1, the J gene TRBJ1-2; 7 bases fit TRBD1. CDR3 length equals 19 residues. V shed 0 bases and J 2 bases; nucleotides not matched to a gene: 15. In germline, CDR1 is MGHRA, CDR2 YSYEKL. Here the CDR3 reads CASSQEPRDSSPGNYGYTF. In DNA, the CDR3 is TGCGCCAGCAGCCAAGAACCACGGGACAGCAGTCCCGGCAACTATGGCTACACCTTC.

The J gene is TRBJ1-3, the V gene TRBV19; unclear D gene. CDR1 is LNHDA and CDR2 is SQIVND in the germline V gene (reference sequence). CDR3 size: 15 residues. The V and J ends lost 5 bases and 0 bases respectively, with 11 bases between them. The CDR3 here is CASSDILSSGNTIYF. CDR3 nucleotide sequence: TGTGCCAGTAGTGACATTCTGAGCTCTGGAAACACCATATATTTT.

The chain links TRBV15 to TRBJ2-1; 8 bases fit TRBD2. The CDR3 runs to 17 residues. Trimming cost V 5 bases and J 0 bases; bases outside gene matches: 9. CDR1 is LNHNV and CDR2 is YYDKDF in the germline V gene (reference sequence). CDR3 coding DNA: TGTGCCACCAGCGACCCTCGCGGGAGGAGCTCCTACAATGAGCAGTTCTTC. This sequence encodes CATSDPRGRSSYNEQFF.

CDR3 nucleotide sequence: TGTGCCAGCAGTTACGGGGGGGGGTCTGGAAATGAGCAGTTCTTC. This sequence encodes CASSYGGGSGNEQFF. V and J are TRBV6-5 and TRBJ2-1; 7 nucleotides line up with TRBD2. Trimming at V came to 2 bases and at J to 7 bases, leaving 8 bases not matched to a gene. Per germline, CDR1 MNHEY and CDR2 SVGAGI. This CDR3 region has 15 residues.

CDR3 amino acids: CASSLGGVRSEQYF. CDR3 in DNA: TGCGCCAGCAGCTTGGGAGGAGTCCGGAGCGAGCAGTACTTC. V gene TRBV5-1 combines with J gene TRBJ2-7; D call uncertain. CDR1 SGHRS and CDR2 YFSETQ come from the germline V gene. V dropped 0 bases and J dropped 6 bases, with 13 bases sitting between them. The CDR3 spans 14 residues. The full variable domain, with the rest looked up from reference TRBV5-1 and TRBJ2-7, is KAGVTQTPRYLIKTRGQQVTLSCSPISGHRSVSWYQQTPGQGLQFLFEYFSETQRNKGNFPGRFSGRQFSNSRSEMNVSTLELGDSALYLCASSLGGVRSEQYFGPGTRLTVT.

The J gene is TRBJ2-7, the V gene TRBV7-2; 14 positions match TRBD2. The CDR3 length is 15 residues. Germline loops: CDR1 SGHTA, CDR2 FQGNSA. Trimming cost V 6 bases and J 4 bases; bases outside gene matches: 5. CDR3 sequence (DNA): TGTGCCAGCAGGGGCGGGACTAGCGGGAGTTACGAGCAGTACTTC. Protein sequence: CASRGGTSGSYEQYF.

CDR3 loop: CAKWDTGNTIYF. CDR3 DNA sequence: TGCGCCAAATGGGACACGGGAAACACCATATATTTT. The V and J genes are TRBV10-1 and TRBJ1-3; a weak D match, TRBD1 (6 bases). The CDR3 contains 12 residues. Germline V lookup: CDR1 WNHNN, CDR2 SYGVQD (reference sequence). V shed 10 bases and J shed 4 bases, with 11 bases lying between them.

The chain joins TRBV5-4 to TRBJ1-3, with unresolved D. CDR3 size: 15 residues. V was clipped by 2 bases and J by 0 bases, with 9 bases between them. Germline values: CDR1 SGHNT, CDR2 YYREEE (reference sequence). CDR3 DNA: TGTGCCAGCAGCTTAGGCGGGAGCTCTGGAAACACCATATATTTT. This encodes CASSLGGSSGNTIYF.

This chain uses TRBV9 with TRBJ1-2; weak D call: TRBD1 (6 bases). Trimming took 2 bases from V and 2 from J, leaving 10 bases between them. The CDR3 is 14 amino acids. Germline CDR1 SGDLS, CDR2 YYNGEE. In DNA form, the CDR3 reads TGTGCCAGCAGCGTCGCACAGGGCAACTATGGCTACACCTTC. Its protein is CASSVAQGNYGYTF.